This entry describes one T cell receptor (beta chain). Its antigen is currently unknown. The source of the sample is a study of Tregs in tolerant kidney transplant recipients. Study-level results: No direct test of biological reproducibility was done here.

V gave up 5 bases and J gave up 3 bases, with 8 bases separating them. The CDR3 has 13 residues. Per germline, CDR1 MNHNS and CDR2 SASEGT. The data were produced by immunoSEQ multiplex PCR, yet TCRdb's version contains in-frame clones alone and is incomplete. The sample comprises more than 95,000 clones, around 91% of which are singletons, and more than 0.5% rests with the top ten. Unstimulated regulatory T cells (CD4+CD25+CD127-), CD4+CD25- non-regulatory cells, CD4 and CD8 cells were FACS-sorted from thawed PBMCs. The receptor comes from a human donor in good health. This chain uses TRBV6-1 with TRBJ2-1; the D gene is possibly TRBD2 (6 bases). Sequencing was carried out using CD4+ T cells from blood. The CDR3: CASSREVYNEQFF. The CDR3 DNA reads TGTGCCAGCAGTAGGGAGGTCTACAATGAGCAGTTCTTC.